This T cell receptor (beta chain) was profiled in a study of early T cells in non-severe SARS-CoV-2 infection. V was clipped by 6 bases and J by 6 bases; unmatched bases: 15. Looked up from germline, CDR1 is DFQATT and CDR2 is SNEGSKA (reference sequence). The CDR3 runs 16 residues. This clonotype showed up many times. TCRdb passed the 5' RACE reads through MiXCR, listing each CDR3 protein once. The sample carries about 46,000 distinct CDR3 sequences, approximately 8.5% recorded once. This receptor was taken from an adult who was a healthcare worker with PCR-confirmed SARS-CoV-2 infection or an uninfected control (not recorded which). The chain employs TRBV20-1 and TRBJ2-1, with TRBD1 matching 9 bases. The sample comprised whole blood. The CDR3 coding sequence is TGCAGTGCCAGGGGCTATCGGGACAGGGTGTTCAATGAGCAGTTCTTC. It codes for CSARGYRDRVFNEQFF.